These T cell receptor beta chains were read from a single sample in a study of blood T cell repertoires in COVID-19. Some clones are missing from TCRdb's copy, which holds only in-frame ones; the method was immunoSEQ multiplex PCR. The sample lists 100,000 to 150,000 clones; about four fifths were seen once. The sequencing sample was made of peripheral blood. These receptors were obtained from a man older than 75 with active or convalescent COVID-19. CDR3s include the opening cysteine and the closing phenylalanine or tryptophan.

>TRBV19|15|TRBJ1-5
CASTKGSGVGQPQHF
>TRBV2|15|TRBJ1-6
CASRGTGGENSPLHF
>TRBV10-3|15|TRBJ2-3
CATGRGGASTDTQYF
>TRBV9|14|TRBJ2-2
CASSVGQHTGELFF
>TRBV4-3|15|TRBJ2-1
CASSQGLAGYNEQFF
>TRBV6-4|17|TRBJ2-7
CASRRKLPGTARDEQYF
>TRBV11-3|13|TRBJ2-3
CASSLESISQQYF
>TRBV7-2|14|TRBJ1-1
CASSFSPGDTEAFF
>TRBV29-1|13|TRBJ2-7
CSATGQSSYEQYF
>TRBV4-3|16|TRBJ2-3
CASSHIAGGFTDTQYF